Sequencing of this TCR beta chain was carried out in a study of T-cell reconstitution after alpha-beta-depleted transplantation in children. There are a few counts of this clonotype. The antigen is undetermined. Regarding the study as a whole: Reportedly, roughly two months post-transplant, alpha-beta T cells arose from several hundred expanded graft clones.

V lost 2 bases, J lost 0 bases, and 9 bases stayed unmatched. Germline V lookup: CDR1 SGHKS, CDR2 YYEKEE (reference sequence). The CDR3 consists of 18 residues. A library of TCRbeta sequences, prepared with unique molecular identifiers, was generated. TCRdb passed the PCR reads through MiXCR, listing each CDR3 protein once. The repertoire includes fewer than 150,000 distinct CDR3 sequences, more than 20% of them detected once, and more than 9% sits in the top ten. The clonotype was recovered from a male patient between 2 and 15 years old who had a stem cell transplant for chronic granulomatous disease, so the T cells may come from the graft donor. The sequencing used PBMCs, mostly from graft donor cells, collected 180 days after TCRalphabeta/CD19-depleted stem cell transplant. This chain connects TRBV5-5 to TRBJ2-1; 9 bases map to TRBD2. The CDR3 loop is CASSFRLAGTSSYNEQFF. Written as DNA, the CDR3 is TGTGCCAGCAGCTTTAGGCTAGCGGGGACAAGCTCCTACAATGAGCAGTTCTTC.